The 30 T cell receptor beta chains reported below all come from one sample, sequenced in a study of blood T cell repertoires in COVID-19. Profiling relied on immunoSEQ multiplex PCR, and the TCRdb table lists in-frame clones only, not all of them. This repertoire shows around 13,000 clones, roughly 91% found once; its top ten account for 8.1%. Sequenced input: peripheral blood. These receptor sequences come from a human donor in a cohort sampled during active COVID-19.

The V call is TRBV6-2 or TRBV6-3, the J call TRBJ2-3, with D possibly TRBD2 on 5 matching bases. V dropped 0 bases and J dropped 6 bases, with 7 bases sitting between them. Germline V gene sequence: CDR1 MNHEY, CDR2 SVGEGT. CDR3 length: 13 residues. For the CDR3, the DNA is TGTGCCAGCAGTTACTCGCTAGCCGATACGCAGTATTTT. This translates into CASSYSLADTQYF.

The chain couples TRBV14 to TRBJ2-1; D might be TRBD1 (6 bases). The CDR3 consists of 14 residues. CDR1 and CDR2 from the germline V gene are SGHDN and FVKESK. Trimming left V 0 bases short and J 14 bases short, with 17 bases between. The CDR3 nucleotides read TGTGCCAGCAGCCAAGATCTTAAGGGGGATGGTGAGTTCTTC. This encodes CASSQDLKGDGEFF.

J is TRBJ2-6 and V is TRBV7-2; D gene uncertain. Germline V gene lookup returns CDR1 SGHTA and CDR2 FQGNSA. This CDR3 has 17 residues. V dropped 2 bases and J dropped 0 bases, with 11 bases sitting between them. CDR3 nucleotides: TGTGCCAGCAGCTTAATGGTGCCAGACTCTGGGGCCAACGTCCTGACTTTC. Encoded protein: CASSLMVPDSGANVLTF.

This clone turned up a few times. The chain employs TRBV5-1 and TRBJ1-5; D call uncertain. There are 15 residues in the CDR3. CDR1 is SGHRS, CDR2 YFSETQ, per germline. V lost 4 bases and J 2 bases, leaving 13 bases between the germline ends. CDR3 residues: CASSPAGGGNQPQHF. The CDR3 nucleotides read TGCGCCAGCAGCCCTGCGGGAGGCGGCAATCAGCCCCAGCATTTT.

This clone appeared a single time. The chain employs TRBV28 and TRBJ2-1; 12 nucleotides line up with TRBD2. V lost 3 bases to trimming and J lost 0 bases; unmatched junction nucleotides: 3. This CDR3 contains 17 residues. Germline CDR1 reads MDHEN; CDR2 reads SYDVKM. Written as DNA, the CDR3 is TGTGCCAGCAGTTTGGGACTAGCGGGCCTCTCCTACAATGAGCAGTTCTTC. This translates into CASSLGLAGLSYNEQFF.

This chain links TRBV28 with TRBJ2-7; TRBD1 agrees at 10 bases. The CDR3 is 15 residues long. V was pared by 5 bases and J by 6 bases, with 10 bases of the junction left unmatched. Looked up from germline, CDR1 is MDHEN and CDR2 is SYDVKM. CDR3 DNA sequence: TGTGCCAGCAGTGTGACAGGGGGCGTTCGTGGCGAGCAGTACTTC. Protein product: CASSVTGGVRGEQYF.

CDR3 DNA: TGTGCCTGGAGTGTAGGACAGATAAATTCACCCCTCCACTTT. Translation gives CAWSVGQINSPLHF. The chain has TRBV30 and TRBJ1-6; weak D call: TRBD1 (6 bases). Trimming took 0 bases from V and 7 from J, leaving 10 bases between them. This CDR3 has 14 residues. Germline values: CDR1 GTSNPN, CDR2 SVGIG (reference sequence).

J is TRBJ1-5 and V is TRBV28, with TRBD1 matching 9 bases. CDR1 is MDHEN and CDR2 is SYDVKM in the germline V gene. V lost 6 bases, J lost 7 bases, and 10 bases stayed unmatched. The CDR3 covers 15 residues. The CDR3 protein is CASSLGQGFRQPQHF. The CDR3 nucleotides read TGTGCCAGCAGCTTGGGACAGGGATTTCGACAGCCCCAGCATTTT.

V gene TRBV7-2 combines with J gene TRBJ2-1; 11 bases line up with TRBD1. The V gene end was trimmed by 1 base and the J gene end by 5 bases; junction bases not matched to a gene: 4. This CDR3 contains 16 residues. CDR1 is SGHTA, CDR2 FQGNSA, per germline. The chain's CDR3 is CASSLGTGGAHNEQFF. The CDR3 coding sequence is TGTGCCAGCAGCTTAGGGACAGGGGGCGCCCACAATGAGCAGTTCTTC.

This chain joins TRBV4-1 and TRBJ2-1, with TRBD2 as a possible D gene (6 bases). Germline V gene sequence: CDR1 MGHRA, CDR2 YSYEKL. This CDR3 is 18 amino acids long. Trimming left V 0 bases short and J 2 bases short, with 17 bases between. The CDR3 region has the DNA TGCGCCAGCAGCCAAGATCTTGGGGGAGGCCGCCCCTACAATGAGCAGTTCTTC. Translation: CASSQDLGGGRPYNEQFF.

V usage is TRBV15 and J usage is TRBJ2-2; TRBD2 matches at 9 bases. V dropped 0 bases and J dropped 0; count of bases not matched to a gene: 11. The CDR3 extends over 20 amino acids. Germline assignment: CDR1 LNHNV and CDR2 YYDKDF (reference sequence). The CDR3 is CATSRDGAGGPFANTGELFF. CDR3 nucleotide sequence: TGTGCCACCAGCAGAGATGGGGCGGGAGGGCCTTTCGCGAACACCGGGGAGCTGTTTTTT.

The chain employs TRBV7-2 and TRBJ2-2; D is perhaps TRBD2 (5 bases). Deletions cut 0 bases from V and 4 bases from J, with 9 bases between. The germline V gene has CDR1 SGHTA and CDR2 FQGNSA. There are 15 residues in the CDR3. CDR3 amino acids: CASSLAGAFTGELFF. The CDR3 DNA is TGTGCCAGCAGCTTAGCGGGAGCCTTCACCGGGGAGCTGTTTTTT.

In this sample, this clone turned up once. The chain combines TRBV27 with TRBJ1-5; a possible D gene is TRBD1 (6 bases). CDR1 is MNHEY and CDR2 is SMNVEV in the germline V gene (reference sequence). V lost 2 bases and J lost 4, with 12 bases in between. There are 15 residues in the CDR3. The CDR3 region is CASSLAGVNNQPQHF. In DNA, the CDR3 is TGTGCCAGCAGTTTAGCAGGGGTCAATAATCAGCCCCAGCATTTT.

The CDR3 reads CASGTANTGELFF. Here the CDR3 DNA reads TGTGCCAGCGGCACAGCGAACACCGGGGAGCTGTTTTTT. The chain employs TRBV14 and TRBJ2-2; the D is unclear. The CDR3 contains 13 residues. Trimming cost V 8 bases and J 0 bases, with 7 bases left between them. The germline CDR1 and CDR2 sequences are SGHDN and FVKESK.

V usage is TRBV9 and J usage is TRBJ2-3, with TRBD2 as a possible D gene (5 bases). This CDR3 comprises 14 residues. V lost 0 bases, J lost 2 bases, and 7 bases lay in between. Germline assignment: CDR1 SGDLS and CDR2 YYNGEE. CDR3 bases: TGTGCCAGCAGCGTAGCGGGGTTCACAGATACGCAGTATTTT. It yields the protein CASSVAGFTDTQYF.

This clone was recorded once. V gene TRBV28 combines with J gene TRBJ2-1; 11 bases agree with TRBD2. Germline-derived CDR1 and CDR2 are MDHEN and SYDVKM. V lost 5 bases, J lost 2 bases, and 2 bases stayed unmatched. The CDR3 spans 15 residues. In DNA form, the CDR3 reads TGTGCCAGCAGTAAACTAGCGGGGGCCTACAATGAGCAGTTCTTC. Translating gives CASSKLAGAYNEQFF.

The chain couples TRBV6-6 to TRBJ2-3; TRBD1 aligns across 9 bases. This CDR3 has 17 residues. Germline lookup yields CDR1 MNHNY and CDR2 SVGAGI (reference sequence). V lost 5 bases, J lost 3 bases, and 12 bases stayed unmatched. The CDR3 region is CASSHVPGTGTTDTQYF. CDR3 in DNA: TGTGCCAGCAGTCACGTCCCCGGGACAGGGACAACAGATACGCAGTATTTT.

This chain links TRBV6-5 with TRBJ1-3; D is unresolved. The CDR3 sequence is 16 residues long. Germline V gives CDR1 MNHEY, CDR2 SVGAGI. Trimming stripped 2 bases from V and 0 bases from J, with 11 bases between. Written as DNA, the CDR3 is TGTGCCAGCAGTTACGACATTATTAGCTCTGGAAACACCATATATTTT. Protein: CASSYDIISSGNTIYF.

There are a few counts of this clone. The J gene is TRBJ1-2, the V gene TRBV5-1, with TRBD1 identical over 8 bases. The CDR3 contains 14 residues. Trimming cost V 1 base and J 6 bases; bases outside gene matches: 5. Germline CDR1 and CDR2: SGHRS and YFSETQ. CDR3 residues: CASSLPAGGNGYTF. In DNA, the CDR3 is TGCGCCAGCAGCTTGCCGGCAGGGGGCAATGGCTACACCTTC.

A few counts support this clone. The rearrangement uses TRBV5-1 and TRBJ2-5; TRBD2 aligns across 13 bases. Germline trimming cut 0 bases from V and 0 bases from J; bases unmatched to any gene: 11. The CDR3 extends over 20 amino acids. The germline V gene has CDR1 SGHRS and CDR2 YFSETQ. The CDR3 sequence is CASSLATGTSGDGHQETQYF. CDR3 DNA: TGCGCCAGCAGCTTGGCTACCGGGACTAGCGGGGATGGGCACCAAGAGACCCAGTACTTC.

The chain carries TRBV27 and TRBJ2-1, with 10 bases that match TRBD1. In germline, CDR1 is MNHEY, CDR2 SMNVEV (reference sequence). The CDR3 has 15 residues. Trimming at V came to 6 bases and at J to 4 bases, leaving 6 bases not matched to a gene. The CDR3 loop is CASRRPGQGYNEQFF. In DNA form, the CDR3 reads TGTGCCAGCAGGCGCCCGGGACAGGGGTACAATGAGCAGTTCTTC.

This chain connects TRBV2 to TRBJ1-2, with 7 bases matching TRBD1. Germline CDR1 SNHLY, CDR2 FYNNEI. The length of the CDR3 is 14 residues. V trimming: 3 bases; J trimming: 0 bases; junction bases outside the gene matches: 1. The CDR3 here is CASSEGQSNYGYTF. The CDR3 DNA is TGTGCCAGCAGTGAGGGACAGTCTAACTATGGCTACACCTTC.

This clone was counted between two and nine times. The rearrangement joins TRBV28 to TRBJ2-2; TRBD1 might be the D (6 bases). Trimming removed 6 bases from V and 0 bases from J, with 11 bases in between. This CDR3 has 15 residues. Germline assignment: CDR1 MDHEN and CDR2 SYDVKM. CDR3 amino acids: CASSSGTSNTGELFF. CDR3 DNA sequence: TGTGCCAGCAGCTCCGGGACATCGAACACCGGGGAGCTGTTTTTT.

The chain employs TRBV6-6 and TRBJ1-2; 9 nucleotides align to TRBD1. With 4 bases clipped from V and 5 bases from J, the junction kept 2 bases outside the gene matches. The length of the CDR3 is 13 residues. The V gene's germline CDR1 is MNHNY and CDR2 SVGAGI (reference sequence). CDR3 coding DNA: TGTGCCAGCAGTTCAGGACAGGGGTATGGCTACACCTTC. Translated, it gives CASSSGQGYGYTF.

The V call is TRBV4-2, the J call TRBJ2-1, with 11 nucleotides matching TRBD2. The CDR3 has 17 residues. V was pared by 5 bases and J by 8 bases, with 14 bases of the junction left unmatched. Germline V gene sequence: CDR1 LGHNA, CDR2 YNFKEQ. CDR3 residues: CASSKTSGGVPGDEQFF. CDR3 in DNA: TGTGCCAGCAGCAAAACTAGCGGGGGCGTCCCGGGGGATGAGCAGTTCTTC.

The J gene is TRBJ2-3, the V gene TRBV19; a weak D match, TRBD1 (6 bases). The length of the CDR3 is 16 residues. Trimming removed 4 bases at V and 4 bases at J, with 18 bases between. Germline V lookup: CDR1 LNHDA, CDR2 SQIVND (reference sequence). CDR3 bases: TGTGCCAGTAGTACGGTTATAGGGGGACCCTCAGATACGCAGTATTTT. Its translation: CASSTVIGGPSDTQYF.

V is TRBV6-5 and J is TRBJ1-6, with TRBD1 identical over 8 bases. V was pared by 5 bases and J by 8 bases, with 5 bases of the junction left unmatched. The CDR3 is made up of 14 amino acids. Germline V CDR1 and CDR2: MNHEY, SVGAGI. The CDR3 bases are TGTGCCAGCAGTCTGACAGGGGTTGATTCACCCCTCCACTTT. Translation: CASSLTGVDSPLHF.

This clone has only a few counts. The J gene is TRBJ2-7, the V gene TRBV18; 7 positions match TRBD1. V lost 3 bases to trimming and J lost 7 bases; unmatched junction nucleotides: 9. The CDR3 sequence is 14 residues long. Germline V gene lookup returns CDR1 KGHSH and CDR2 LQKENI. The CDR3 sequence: CASSPGQEWAEQYF. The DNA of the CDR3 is TGTGCCAGCTCACCCGGACAGGAATGGGCGGAGCAGTACTTC.

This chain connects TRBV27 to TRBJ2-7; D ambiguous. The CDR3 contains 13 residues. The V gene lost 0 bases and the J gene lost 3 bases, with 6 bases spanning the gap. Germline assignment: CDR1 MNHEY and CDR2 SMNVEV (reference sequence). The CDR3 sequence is CASSLSTSYEQYF. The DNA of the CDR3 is TGTGCCAGCAGTTTATCCACCAGCTACGAGCAGTACTTC.

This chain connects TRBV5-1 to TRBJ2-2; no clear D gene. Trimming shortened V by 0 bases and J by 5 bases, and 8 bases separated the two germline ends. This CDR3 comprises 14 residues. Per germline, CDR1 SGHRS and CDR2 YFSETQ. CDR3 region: CASSLVLETGELFF. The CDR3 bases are TGCGCCAGCAGCTTGGTTCTAGAGACCGGGGAGCTGTTTTTT.